This T cell receptor (beta chain) was found in a study of blood T cell repertoires in COVID-19. Study-wide context: Sample material is recorded as cDNA or gDNA derived from T cells, B-cell-depleted T cells, or PBMCs.

Method: immunoSEQ multiplex PCR; TCRdb's copy keeps in-frame clones and lacks some. Among around 220,000 clones, approximately 84% were seen once, and the ten largest hold about 2%. CDR1 and CDR2 from the germline V gene are MNHEY and SVGAGI. Between the trimmed V and J ends, which lost 5 bases and 0 bases, there was a span of 7 bases. The CDR3 is 13 residues long. This TCR came from a man in his forties or fifties with active or convalescent COVID-19. V is TRBV6-5 and J is TRBJ1-2; D unclear. What was sequenced was peripheral blood. CDR3 residues: CASSRLANYGYTF. CDR3 bases: TGTGCCAGCAGTCGGTTAGCTAACTATGGCTACACCTTC.